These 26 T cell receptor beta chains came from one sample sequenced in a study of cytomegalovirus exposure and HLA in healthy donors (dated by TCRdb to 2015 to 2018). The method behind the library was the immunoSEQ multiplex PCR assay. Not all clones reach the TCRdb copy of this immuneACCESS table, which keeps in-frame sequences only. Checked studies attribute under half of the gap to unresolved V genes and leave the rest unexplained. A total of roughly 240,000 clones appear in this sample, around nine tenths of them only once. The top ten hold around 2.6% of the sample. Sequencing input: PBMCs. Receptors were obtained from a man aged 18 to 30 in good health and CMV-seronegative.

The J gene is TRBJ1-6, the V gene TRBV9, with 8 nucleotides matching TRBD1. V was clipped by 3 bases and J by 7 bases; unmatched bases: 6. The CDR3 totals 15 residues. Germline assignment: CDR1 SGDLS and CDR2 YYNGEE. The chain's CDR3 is CASSATGGGNSPLHF. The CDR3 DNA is TGTGCCAGCAGCGCTACAGGGGGAGGAAATTCACCCCTCCACTTT.

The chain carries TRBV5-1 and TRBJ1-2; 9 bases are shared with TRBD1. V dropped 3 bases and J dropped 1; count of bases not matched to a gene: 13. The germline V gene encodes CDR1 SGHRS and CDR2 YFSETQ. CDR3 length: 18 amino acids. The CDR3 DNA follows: TGCGCCAGCAGCTACTGGGACAGGGCGCTGATAGGTAACTATGGCTACACCTTC. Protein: CASSYWDRALIGNYGYTF.

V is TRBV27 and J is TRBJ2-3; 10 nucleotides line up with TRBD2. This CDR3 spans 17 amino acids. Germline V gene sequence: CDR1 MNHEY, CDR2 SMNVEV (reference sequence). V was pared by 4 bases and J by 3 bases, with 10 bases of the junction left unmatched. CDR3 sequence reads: CASSSPLRAGGTDTQYF. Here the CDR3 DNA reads TGTGCCAGCAGTTCGCCCTTGAGAGCGGGAGGGACAGATACGCAGTATTTT.

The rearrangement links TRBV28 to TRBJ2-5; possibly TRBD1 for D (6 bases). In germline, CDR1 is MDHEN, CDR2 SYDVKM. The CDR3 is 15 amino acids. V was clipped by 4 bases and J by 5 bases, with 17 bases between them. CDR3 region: CASSWPAGVGETQYF. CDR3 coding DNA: TGTGCCAGCAGTTGGCCCGCAGGGGTAGGGGAGACCCAGTACTTC.

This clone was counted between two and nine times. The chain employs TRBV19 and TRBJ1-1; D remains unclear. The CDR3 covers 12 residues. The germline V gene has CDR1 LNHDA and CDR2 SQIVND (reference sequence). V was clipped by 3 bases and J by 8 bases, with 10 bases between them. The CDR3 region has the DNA TGTGCCAGTAGTATCCCGAGAGGGGAAGCTTTCTTT. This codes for CASSIPRGEAFF.

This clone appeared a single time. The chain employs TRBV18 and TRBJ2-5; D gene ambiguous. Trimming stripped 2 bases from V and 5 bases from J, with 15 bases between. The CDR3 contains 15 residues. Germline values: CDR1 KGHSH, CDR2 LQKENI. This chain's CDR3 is CASSPGVRGGETQYF. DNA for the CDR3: TGTGCCAGCTCACCAGGAGTGCGTGGCGGCGAGACCCAGTACTTC.

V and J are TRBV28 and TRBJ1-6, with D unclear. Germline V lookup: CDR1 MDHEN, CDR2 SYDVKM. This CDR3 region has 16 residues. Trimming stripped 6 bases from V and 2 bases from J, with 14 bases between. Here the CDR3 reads CASRRGGGPYNSPLHF. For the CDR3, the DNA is TGTGCCAGCAGACGCGGTGGAGGTCCCTATAATTCACCCCTCCACTTT.

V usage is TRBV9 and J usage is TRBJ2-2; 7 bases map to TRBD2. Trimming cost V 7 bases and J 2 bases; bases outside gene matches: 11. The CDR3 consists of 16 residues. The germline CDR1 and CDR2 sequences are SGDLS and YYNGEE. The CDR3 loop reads CASPQMGGENTGELFF. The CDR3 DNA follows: TGTGCCAGCCCCCAGATGGGGGGGGAAAACACCGGGGAGCTGTTTTTT.

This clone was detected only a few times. The CDR3 DNA is TGTGCCAGAGGGGAATGTACAGGGTCAGGCGGGGAGCTGTTTTTT. Protein sequence: CARGECTGSGGELFF. The J gene is TRBJ2-2, the V gene TRBV28; a possible D gene is TRBD1 (6 bases). The germline V gene has CDR1 MDHEN and CDR2 SYDVKM. V gave up 9 bases and J gave up 7 bases, with 21 bases separating them. There are 15 residues in the CDR3.

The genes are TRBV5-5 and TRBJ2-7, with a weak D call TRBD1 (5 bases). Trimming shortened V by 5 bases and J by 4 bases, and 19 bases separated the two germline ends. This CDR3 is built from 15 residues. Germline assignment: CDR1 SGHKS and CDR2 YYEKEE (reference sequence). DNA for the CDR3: TGTGCCAGCAGATACGACCCTGACAGAGATTACGAGCAGTACTTC. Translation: CASRYDPDRDYEQYF.

The CDR3, as DNA: TGCAGCGTTGCCAGAAACGCCGGGGAGCTGTTTTTT. The encoded protein is CSVARNAGELFF. The chain joins TRBV29-1 to TRBJ2-2; unclear D gene. CDR1 and CDR2 (germline): SQVTM, ANQGSEA. V gave up 4 bases and J gave up 6 bases, with 9 bases separating them. CDR3 size: 12 residues.

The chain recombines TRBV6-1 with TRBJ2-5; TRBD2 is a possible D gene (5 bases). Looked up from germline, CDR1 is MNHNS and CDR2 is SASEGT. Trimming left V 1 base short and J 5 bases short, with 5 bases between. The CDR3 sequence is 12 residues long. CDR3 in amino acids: CASSEGGETQYF. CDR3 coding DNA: TGTGCCAGCAGTGAAGGAGGGGAGACCCAGTACTTC.

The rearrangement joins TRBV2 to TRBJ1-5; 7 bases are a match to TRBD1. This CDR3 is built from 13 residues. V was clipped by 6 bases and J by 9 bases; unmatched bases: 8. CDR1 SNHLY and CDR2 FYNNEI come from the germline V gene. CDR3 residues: CASREGTAGPQHF. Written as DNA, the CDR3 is TGTGCCAGCAGGGAGGGGACAGCCGGGCCCCAGCATTTT.

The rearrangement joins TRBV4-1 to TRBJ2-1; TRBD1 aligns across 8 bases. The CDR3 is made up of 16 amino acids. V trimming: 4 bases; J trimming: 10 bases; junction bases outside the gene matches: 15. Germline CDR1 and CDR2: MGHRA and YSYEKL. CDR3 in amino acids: CASSPGPTGAREEQFF. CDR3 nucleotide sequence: TGCGCCAGCAGCCCGGGACCGACAGGGGCCCGGGAGGAGCAGTTCTTC.

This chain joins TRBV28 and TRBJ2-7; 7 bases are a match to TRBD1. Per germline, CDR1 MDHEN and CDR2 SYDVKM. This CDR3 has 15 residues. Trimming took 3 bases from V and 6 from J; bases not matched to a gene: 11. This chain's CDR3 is CASSLLDRRPGEQYF. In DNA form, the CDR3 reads TGTGCCAGCAGTTTGTTGGACAGGAGGCCTGGCGAGCAGTACTTC.

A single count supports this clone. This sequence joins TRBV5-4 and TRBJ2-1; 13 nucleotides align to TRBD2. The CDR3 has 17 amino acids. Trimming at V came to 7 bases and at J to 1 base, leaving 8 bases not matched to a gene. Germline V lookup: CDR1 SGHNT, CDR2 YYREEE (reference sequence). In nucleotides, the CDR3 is TGTGCCAGCCGATTGGGGACTAGCGGGGTGTCCTACAATGAGCAGTTCTTC. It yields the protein CASRLGTSGVSYNEQFF.

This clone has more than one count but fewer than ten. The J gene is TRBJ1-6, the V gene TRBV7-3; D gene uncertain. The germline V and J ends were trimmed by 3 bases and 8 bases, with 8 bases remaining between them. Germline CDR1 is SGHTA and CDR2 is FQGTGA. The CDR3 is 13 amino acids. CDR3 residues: CASSFGWDSPLHF. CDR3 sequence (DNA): TGTGCCAGCAGCTTCGGGTGGGATTCACCCCTCCACTTT.

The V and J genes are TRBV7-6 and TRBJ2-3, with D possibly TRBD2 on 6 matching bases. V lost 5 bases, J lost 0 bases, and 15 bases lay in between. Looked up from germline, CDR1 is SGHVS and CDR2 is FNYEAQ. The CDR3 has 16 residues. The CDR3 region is CASSPPPSGSTDTQYF. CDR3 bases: TGTGCCAGCAGCCCCCCGCCGAGCGGGAGCACAGATACGCAGTATTTT.

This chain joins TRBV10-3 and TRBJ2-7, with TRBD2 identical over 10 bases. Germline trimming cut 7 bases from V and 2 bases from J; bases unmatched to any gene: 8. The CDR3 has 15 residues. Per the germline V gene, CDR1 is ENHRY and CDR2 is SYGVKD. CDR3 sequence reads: CAIKRLAGEPYEQYF. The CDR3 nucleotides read TGTGCCATCAAGCGGCTAGCGGGAGAACCCTACGAGCAGTACTTC.

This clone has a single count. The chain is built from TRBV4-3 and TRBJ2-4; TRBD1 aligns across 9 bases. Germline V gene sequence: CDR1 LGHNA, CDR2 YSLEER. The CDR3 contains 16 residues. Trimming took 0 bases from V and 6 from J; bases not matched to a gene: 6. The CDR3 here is CASSQDPPGQGNIQYF. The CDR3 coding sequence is TGCGCCAGCAGCCAAGATCCTCCGGGACAGGGAAACATTCAGTACTTC.

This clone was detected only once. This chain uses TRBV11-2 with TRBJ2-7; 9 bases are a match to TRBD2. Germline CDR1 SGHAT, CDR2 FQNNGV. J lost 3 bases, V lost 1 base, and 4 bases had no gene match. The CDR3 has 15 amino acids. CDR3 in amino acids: CASSLVGTSHYEQYF. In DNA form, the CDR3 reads TGTGCCAGCAGCTTAGTAGGGACTAGCCACTACGAGCAGTACTTC.

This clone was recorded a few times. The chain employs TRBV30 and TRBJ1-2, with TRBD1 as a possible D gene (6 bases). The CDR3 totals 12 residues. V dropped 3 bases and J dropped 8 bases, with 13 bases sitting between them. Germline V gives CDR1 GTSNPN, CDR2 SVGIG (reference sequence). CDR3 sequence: CAWREQGYGYTF. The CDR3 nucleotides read TGTGCCTGGAGGGAACAGGGCTACGGCTACACCTTC.

The DNA of the CDR3 is TGTGCCAGCAGTGAAATGTCAGGCAATCAGCCCCAGCATTTT. Translating it yields CASSEMSGNQPQHF. The chain employs TRBV6-1 and TRBJ1-5, with D unresolved. Germline V gene sequence: CDR1 MNHNS, CDR2 SASEGT. The V end was cut by 2 bases, the J end by 2 bases, with 7 bases between. The CDR3 loop spans 14 amino acids.

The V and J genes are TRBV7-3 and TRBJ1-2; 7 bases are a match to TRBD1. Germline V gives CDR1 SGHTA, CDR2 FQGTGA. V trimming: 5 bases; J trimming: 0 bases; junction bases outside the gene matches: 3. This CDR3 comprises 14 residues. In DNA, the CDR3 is TGTGCCAGCAGCCCGGGGACAGCTAACTATGGCTACACCTTC. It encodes CASSPGTANYGYTF.

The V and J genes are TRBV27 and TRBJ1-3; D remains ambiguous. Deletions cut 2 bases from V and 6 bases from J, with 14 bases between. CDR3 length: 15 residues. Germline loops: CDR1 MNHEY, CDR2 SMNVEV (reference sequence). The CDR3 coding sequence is TGTGCCAGCAGTTTAATGGCCTCTAGCTTAAACACCATATATTTT. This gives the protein CASSLMASSLNTIYF.

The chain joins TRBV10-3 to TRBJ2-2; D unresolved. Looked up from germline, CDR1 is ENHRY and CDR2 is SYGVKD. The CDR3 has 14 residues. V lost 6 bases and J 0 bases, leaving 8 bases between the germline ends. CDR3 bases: TGTGCCATCAGGGGCCAGCCGAACACCGGGGAGCTGTTTTTT. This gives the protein CAIRGQPNTGELFF.